This TCR beta chain was identified in a study of a mutant IDH1 vaccine in newly diagnosed glioma. Measured with immunoSEQ multiplex PCR; TCRdb has only the in-frame clones, and not every one. The table has tens of thousands of clones, around 80% seen once; the top ten hold around 2%. CDR3 length: 15 amino acids. Germline V lookup: CDR1 MNHNS, CDR2 SASEGT. Trimming took 10 bases from V and 5 from J, leaving 21 bases between them. On this clone: The antigen is not known.

Indicated time point: week 5, during vaccination. The vaccine gave 300 ug of a 20-mer mutant IDH1 peptide subcutaneously per dose. Sequenced here: PBMCs, sampled from a glioma patient whose treatment included an IDH1 peptide vaccine. The J gene is TRBJ1-5, the V gene TRBV6-1; D might be TRBD1 (5 bases). This receptor was identified in a woman between 40 and 55 years old with glioma. CDR3 in DNA: TGTGCCACCGGGCGCGTGGCGGGGGGGGATCAGCCCCAGCATTTT. It translates to CATGRVAGGDQPQHF.